This T cell receptor beta chain was sequenced in a study of T cells in Graves' hyperthyroidism and ophthalmopathy. For the study at large: Initial diagnosis, before any treatment, was when peripheral blood was collected. Findings and caveats of the study: In blood, most of the thyroid clonotypes expanded above 0.001 were also present.

Graves' hyperthyroidism was deemed stable given no ophthalmopathy progression within 18 months. The sample holds a few counts of this clonotype. The antigen is undetermined. TCR beta CDR3 region amplification was performed from RNA transcripts. The HTBI set primed first-round TCR CDR3 RT-PCR. TCRdb recomputed calls from the multiplex PCR reads with MiXCR, one row per CDR3 protein. Of hundreds of thousands of distinct CDR3 sequences in the sample, less than 20% are singletons; the top ten hold over 7.5%. Trimming removed 3 bases at V and 1 base at J, with 12 bases between. This CDR3 comprises 15 residues. CDR1 is LNHDA, CDR2 SQIVND, per germline (reference sequence).

The TCR originated in a woman aged 18-29 years with Graves' hyperthyroidism. V gene TRBV19 combines with J gene TRBJ1-1, with D possibly TRBD1 on 5 matching bases. The source material was blood. CDR3 nucleotides: TGTGCCAGTAGTATGGGCCCTGGGGGGAACACTGAAGCTTTCTTT. It yields the protein CASSMGPGGNTEAFF.